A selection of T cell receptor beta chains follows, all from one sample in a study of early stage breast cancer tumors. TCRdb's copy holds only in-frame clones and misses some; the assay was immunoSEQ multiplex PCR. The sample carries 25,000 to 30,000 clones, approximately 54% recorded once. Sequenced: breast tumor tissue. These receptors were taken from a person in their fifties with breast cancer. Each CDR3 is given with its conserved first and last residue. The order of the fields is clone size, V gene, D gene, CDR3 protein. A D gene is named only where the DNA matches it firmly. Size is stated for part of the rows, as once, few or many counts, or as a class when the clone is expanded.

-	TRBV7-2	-	CASSLVSGSTDTQYF
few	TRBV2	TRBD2	CASSQITSGKNTGELFF
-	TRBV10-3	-	CAISEDIGGYEQYF
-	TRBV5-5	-	CASSLSSASYEQYF
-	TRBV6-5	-	CAISAGDEQYF
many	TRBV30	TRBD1	CAWSAGGDTEAFF
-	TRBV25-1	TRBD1	CASSPIPDRVGTGELFF
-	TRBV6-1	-	CASSDHQEGSYEQYF
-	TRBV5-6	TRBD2	CASSLGLAGGVTDTQYF
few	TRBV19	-	CASSPQGFSTGANVLTF
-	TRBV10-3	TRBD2	CAIRLGLAGEETQYF
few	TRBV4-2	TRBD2	CASSQVAGGVYEQYF
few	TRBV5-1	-	CASSDYYEQYF
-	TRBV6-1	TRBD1	CASSASGGGYVEKLFF
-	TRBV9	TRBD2	CASSGTSGSQETQYF
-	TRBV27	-	CASSPDSRGEQFF
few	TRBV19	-	CASSIRGDYTF
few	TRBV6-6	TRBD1	CASRQGQDGDTQYF
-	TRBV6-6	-	CASSYRGRDEAFF
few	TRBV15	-	CATSRLIDQPQHF
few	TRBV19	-	CASSKGRVTRGNEQFF
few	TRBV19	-	CASSIDRENQPQHF
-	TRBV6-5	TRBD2	CASSNPGLAGYEQYF
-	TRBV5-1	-	CASRLNGGPSYEQYF
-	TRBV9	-	CASSVVEGRTDTQYF
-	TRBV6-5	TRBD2	CASSSPSGRAYEQYF
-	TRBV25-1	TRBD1	CASTPGGTGVKILYF
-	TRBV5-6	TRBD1	CASSTWPGQTNTEAFF
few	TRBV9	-	CASSVGGGHYGYTF
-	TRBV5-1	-	CASSLAGEQYF
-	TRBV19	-	CASSIAAELTGELFF
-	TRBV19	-	CASSIRGVTTNEKLFF
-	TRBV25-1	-	CASSGGTYNEQFF
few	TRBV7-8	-	CASIAGNTGELFF
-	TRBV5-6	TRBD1	CASSLAGTVIYGYTF
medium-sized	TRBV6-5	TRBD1	CASSPNRGRYEQYF
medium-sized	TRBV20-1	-	CSASKHGELFF
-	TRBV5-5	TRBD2	CASSPATSGRAYNEQFF
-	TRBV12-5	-	CASGLGGNGNTIYF
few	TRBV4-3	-	CASSPRQSSYNEQFF
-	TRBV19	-	CASSISGIWSNQPQHF
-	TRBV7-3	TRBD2	CASSRTSGTGDTQYF